This T cell receptor (beta chain) emerged from a study of T cells after somatic rescue of genetic block. This CDR3 has 16 residues. Trimming stripped 1 base from V and 1 base from J, with 14 bases between. The germline V gene encodes CDR1 SGHNT and CDR2 YYREEE (reference sequence). The table came from immunoSEQ multiplex PCR; TCRdb's copy has only in-frame clones and leaves some out. The sample shows 110,000 or so clones, 90% to 95% of them seen only once. The sample comprised peripheral blood mononuclear cells (PBMCs). V and J are TRBV5-4 and TRBJ1-1, with TRBD1 as a possible D gene (5 bases). This clonotype was sampled from a woman aged 18-29 years. In DNA, the CDR3 is TGTGCCAGCAGCTTGTATTCGACTGGGGGGAACACTGAAGCTTTCTTT. It specifies CASSLYSTGGNTEAFF.